This entry lists 26 T cell receptor beta chains sequenced from one sample in a study of blood T cell repertoires in COVID-19 (dated by TCRdb to about 2020). Library preparation employed the immunoSEQ multiplex PCR assay. TCRdb provides this immuneACCESS table in a form limited to in-frame rearrangements. Some clones are lacking; in checked studies, under half of them reflect an unresolved V gene, and why the rest are absent is not known. The sample data list around 300,000 clones, and about 91% of these were observed just once. 1.5% to 2% of the sample belongs to the ten largest clones. Material: peripheral blood. The source of these receptors is a woman in her thirties with COVID-19, enrolled during active disease.

Concerning this clone: The same CDR3 is also encoded by other DNA sequences in this sample. The gene calls are TRBV10-2 and TRBJ2-7; 8 bases align to TRBD2. The germline V gene has CDR1 WSHSY and CDR2 SAAADI. The CDR3 loop spans 14 amino acids. J lost 0 bases, V lost 6 bases, and 4 bases had no gene match. CDR3 nucleotide sequence: TGCGCCAGCAGAACAAGCGGGGGCTCCTACGAGCAGTACTTC. It translates to CASRTSGGSYEQYF.

This chain connects TRBV5-6 to TRBJ1-1, with D possibly being TRBD1 (6 bases). Trimming took 0 bases from V and 2 from J, leaving 14 bases between them. Germline assignment: CDR1 SGHDT and CDR2 YYEEEE. The CDR3 sequence is 16 residues long. The CDR3 sequence is CASSLEFWGRNTEAFF. CDR3 bases: TGTGCCAGCAGCTTGGAATTCTGGGGGCGTAACACTGAAGCTTTCTTT. The complete variable domain, with remaining parts taken from reference TRBV5-6 and TRBJ1-1, reads DAGVTQSPTHLIKTRGQQVTLRCSPKSGHDTVSWYQQALGQGPQFIFQYYEEEERQRGNFPDRFSGHQFPNYSSELNVNALLLGDSALYLCASSLEFWGRNTEAFFGQGTRLTVV.

The genes are TRBV4-1 and TRBJ2-3, with TRBD2 matching over 16 bases. CDR3 length equals 18 residues. The germline CDR1 and CDR2 sequences are MGHRA and YSYEKL. The V and J ends lost 5 bases and 0 bases, in that order; junction bases with no gene match: 5. The CDR3 coding sequence is TGCGCCAGCAGCTCCGGGACTAGCGGGGGGGCTAGCACAGATACGCAGTATTTT. The encoded protein is CASSSGTSGGASTDTQYF.

The CDR3 DNA reads TGTGCCAGCTTCTCGATAGTGTTTGGCTACACCTTC. Its translation is CASFSIVFGYTF. The chain employs TRBV6-5 and TRBJ1-2, with unresolved D. With 8 bases removed from V and 7 bases from J, the gap between germline ends came to 14 bases. This CDR3 region has 12 residues. The V gene's germline CDR1 is MNHEY and CDR2 SVGAGI.

The CDR3 bases are TGTGCCAGCAGTTACGGGGCAGGGTGGAATGAGCAGTTCTTC. Translated: CASSYGAGWNEQFF. V is TRBV6-2 or TRBV6-3 and J is TRBJ2-1; D may be TRBD1 (5 bases). Germline V gives CDR1 MNHEY, CDR2 SVGEGT. This CDR3 comprises 14 residues. V was clipped by 2 bases and J by 7 bases, with 12 bases between them.

The rearrangement uses TRBV12-3 or TRBV12-4 and TRBJ1-2; no clear D. The CDR3 is made up of 12 amino acids. Trimming took off 1 base at V and 4 bases at J, with 4 bases between the two ends. CDR3 residues: CASSLGAYGYTF. In nucleotides, the CDR3 is TGTGCCAGCAGTTTAGGGGCCTATGGCTACACCTTC.

The chain links TRBV4-2 to TRBJ2-1; 8 nucleotides agree with TRBD2. CDR1 is LGHNA, CDR2 YNFKEQ, per germline. With V trimmed by 1 base and J by 2 bases, 10 bases remained unmatched. The CDR3 runs to 18 residues. In DNA form, the CDR3 reads TGTGCCAGCAGCCAAGGAGGCCCTGCGGGGGGCCCCTACAATGAGCAGTTCTTC. Encoded protein: CASSQGGPAGGPYNEQFF.

In its sample, this clone was seen a few times. The chain couples TRBV7-2 to TRBJ1-1; 10 bases agree with TRBD1. The germline CDR1 and CDR2 sequences are SGHTA and FQGNSA. The CDR3 totals 15 residues. Losses at the gene ends were 3 bases for V and 5 bases for J; bases not matched to a gene: 6. CDR3 coding DNA: TGTGCCAGCAGCTTCGGGGACAGGGGAAGTACTGAAGCTTTCTTT. Translating gives CASSFGDRGSTEAFF.

The genes are TRBV16 and TRBJ1-1; D perhaps matches TRBD1 (5 bases). CDR3 length: 13 amino acids. Trimming stripped 4 bases from V and 1 base from J, with 7 bases between. CDR1 is KGHSY and CDR2 is FQNENV in the germline V gene. Written as DNA, the CDR3 is TGTGCCAGCAGCCGACAGTCGAACACTGAAGCTTTCTTT. Translating gives CASSRQSNTEAFF. The full variable domain, with the rest looked up from reference TRBV16 and TRBJ1-1, is GEEVAQTPKHLVRGEGQKAKLYCAPIKGHSYVFWYQQVLKNEFKFLISFQNENVFDETGMPKERFSAKCLPNSPCSLEIQATKLEDSAVYFCASSRQSNTEAFFGQGTRLTVV.

This clone occurred a few times. The rearrangement links TRBV10-1 to TRBJ2-7; 13 bases line up with TRBD2. V lost 0 bases and J lost 7; bases outside the gene matches: 6. This CDR3 has 16 residues. CDR1 is WNHNN, CDR2 SYGVQD, per germline (reference sequence). The DNA for the CDR3 is TGCGCCAGCAGTGAGTCACTAGCGGGGGGGCCAGGAGAGCAGTACTTC. It specifies CASSESLAGGPGEQYF.

The chain joins TRBV27 to TRBJ2-3, with 10 bases matching TRBD2. The germline V gene has CDR1 MNHEY and CDR2 SMNVEV (reference sequence). V was clipped by 2 bases and J by 9 bases; unmatched bases: 14. The CDR3 contains 17 residues. The CDR3 DNA follows: TGTGCCAGCAGTTTACTCTCCCGAGCGGGGGGGTTCGACACGCAGTATTTT. As protein: CASSLLSRAGGFDTQYF.

V gene TRBV18 combines with J gene TRBJ2-7; D is perhaps TRBD1 (5 bases). V lost 4 bases and J 2 bases, leaving 6 bases between the germline ends. The CDR3 is 12 amino acids. The germline gives CDR1 KGHSH, CDR2 LQKENI. CDR3 bases: TGTGCCAGCTCACGACAGACCTACGAGCAGTACTTC. Its protein is CASSRQTYEQYF. The variable domain in full, completed from reference TRBV18 and TRBJ2-7, reads NAGVMQNPRHLVRRRGQEARLRCSPMKGHSHVYWYRQLPEEGLKFMVYLQKENIIDESGMPKERFSAEFPKEGPSILRIQQVVRGDSAAYFCASSRQTYEQYFGPGTRLTVT.

J is TRBJ2-3 and V is TRBV18, with 9 bases aligning to TRBD2. Germline assignment: CDR1 KGHSH and CDR2 LQKENI. Trimming at V came to 4 bases and at J to 3 bases, leaving 5 bases not matched to a gene. CDR3 length: 15 amino acids. CDR3 coding DNA: TGTGCCAGCTCACTCGGACTAGCGAGGACAGATACGCAGTATTTT. It codes for CASSLGLARTDTQYF.

This chain uses TRBV6-1 with TRBJ1-3; D is perhaps TRBD1 (5 bases). Trimming stripped 2 bases from V and 5 bases from J, with 16 bases between. The CDR3 is made up of 16 amino acids. Germline lookup yields CDR1 MNHNS and CDR2 SASEGT. In nucleotides, the CDR3 is TGTGCCAGCAGTGAACAGTCAGGGCCACGTCGAAACACCATATATTTT. Its protein is CASSEQSGPRRNTIYF.

The rearrangement uses TRBV27 and TRBJ1-1; 8 nucleotides match TRBD1. The junction had 15 bases not matched to a gene; V was cut back by 6 bases and J by 6 bases. This CDR3 region has 16 residues. CDR1 MNHEY and CDR2 SMNVEV come from the germline V gene (reference sequence). CDR3 protein: CASSFGMTGVPSEAFF. In DNA, the CDR3 is TGTGCCAGCAGCTTTGGAATGACAGGGGTCCCTTCTGAAGCTTTCTTT.

This rearrangement joins TRBV19 to TRBJ2-2, with 9 nucleotides matching TRBD1. CDR1 and CDR2 from the germline V gene are LNHDA and SQIVND (reference sequence). V shed 9 bases and J 4 bases; nucleotides not matched to a gene: 6. CDR3 length: 14 amino acids. CDR3 sequence: CASTGTGLTGELFF. CDR3 sequence (DNA): TGTGCCAGCACCGGGACAGGGCTCACCGGGGAGCTGTTTTTT.

The gene calls are TRBV28 and TRBJ1-2, with D possibly TRBD1 on 5 matching bases. The CDR3 has 14 residues. Deletions cut 2 bases from V and 4 bases from J, with 11 bases between. The germline V gene has CDR1 MDHEN and CDR2 SYDVKM. The CDR3 region has the DNA TGTGCCAGCAGTTTACCCCCCGGGGGCTATGGCTACACCTTC. It is translated as CASSLPPGGYGYTF.

The rearrangement joins TRBV6-5 to TRBJ1-4; maybe TRBD1 (6 bases). CDR1 is MNHEY, CDR2 SVGAGI, per germline. Trimming took 4 bases from V and 0 from J, leaving 12 bases between them. CDR3 size: 16 residues. This CDR3 reads CASSLGAGPTNEKLFF. In nucleotides, the CDR3 is TGTGCCAGCAGTTTGGGGGCCGGACCAACTAATGAAAAACTGTTTTTT.

The chain couples TRBV12-3 or TRBV12-4 to TRBJ2-1; TRBD1 matches 9 bases. This CDR3 spans 12 amino acids. Trimming at V came to 5 bases and at J to 10 bases, leaving 3 bases not matched to a gene. This CDR3 is CASSGDRVEQFF. CDR3 nucleotides: TGTGCCAGCAGTGGGGACAGGGTCGAGCAGTTCTTC.

The chain joins TRBV27 to TRBJ1-1; D is possibly TRBD1 (6 bases). CDR1 and CDR2 (germline): MNHEY, SMNVEV (reference sequence). CDR3 length equals 14 residues. The V end lost 4 bases, the J end lost 7 bases, and 16 bases lay between the germline ends. DNA for the CDR3: TGTGCCAGCAGTTCATACCCCGCGACAGGTGAAGCTTTCTTT. Its protein is CASSSYPATGEAFF.

The J gene is TRBJ1-3, the V gene TRBV3-1 (or the pseudogene TRBV3-2); perhaps TRBD1 as D (5 bases). This CDR3 has 15 amino acids. V lost 4 bases and J lost 0, with 10 bases in between. Germline CDR1 LGHDT, CDR2 YNNKEL (reference sequence). The DNA for the CDR3 is TGTGCCAGCAGCCCCGGCAGGGCCTCTGGAAACACCATATATTTT. Amino acids: CASSPGRASGNTIYF.

The chain couples TRBV4-2 to TRBJ2-1; TRBD1 is a possible D gene (6 bases). Germline CDR1 reads LGHNA; CDR2 reads YNFKEQ. Trimming stripped 4 bases from V and 7 bases from J, with 17 bases between. This CDR3 contains 15 residues. CDR3 sequence: CASSLLPRGGNEQFF. DNA of the CDR3: TGTGCCAGCAGCCTTCTCCCCAGGGGCGGGAATGAGCAGTTCTTC.

The V and J genes are TRBV10-3 and TRBJ1-1; 7 nucleotides agree with TRBD1. Trimming took 6 bases from V and 5 from J; bases not matched to a gene: 12. The CDR3 runs 15 residues. Germline V lookup: CDR1 ENHRY, CDR2 SYGVKD. The DNA of the CDR3 is TGTGCCATCAGCGAGGAGGCAGGGGGATGGACTGAAGCTTTCTTT. Encoded protein: CAISEEAGGWTEAFF.

The CDR3 DNA reads as TGTGCCAGCAGTTACTCCCCGACAGAGGCGAATGAAAAACTGTTTTTT. Translation gives CASSYSPTEANEKLFF. V gene TRBV6-2 or TRBV6-3 combines with J gene TRBJ1-4; weak D call: TRBD1 (5 bases). V shed 0 bases and J shed 5 bases, with 13 bases lying between them. The CDR3 is made up of 16 amino acids. CDR1 MNHEY and CDR2 SVGEGT come from the germline V gene.

This chain joins TRBV19 and TRBJ1-5; no clear D gene. Germline V gives CDR1 LNHDA, CDR2 SQIVND (reference sequence). This CDR3 contains 19 residues. Trimming left V 4 bases short and J 0 bases short, with 22 bases between. In nucleotides, the CDR3 is TGTGCCAGTAGTAAAAGTTCGGTTGCAGGCGCTTATAGCAATCAGCCCCAGCATTTT. Amino acids: CASSKSSVAGAYSNQPQHF. Full variable domain (missing parts from reference TRBV19 and TRBJ1-5): DGGITQSPKYLFRKEGQNVTLSCEQNLNHDAMYWYRQDPGQGLRLIYYSQIVNDFQKGDIAEGYSVSREKKESFPLTVTSAQKNPTAFYLCASSKSSVAGAYSNQPQHFGDGTRLSIL.

The chain employs TRBV7-6 and TRBJ2-1, with 7 bases aligning to TRBD1. From germline, CDR1 is SGHVS and CDR2 FNYEAQ. CDR3 length: 15 residues. With 1 base clipped from V and 2 bases from J, the junction kept 2 bases outside the gene matches. The CDR3 DNA is TGTGCCAGCAGCTTAGGACAGGGTACCTACAATGAGCAGTTCTTC. Amino acid sequence: CASSLGQGTYNEQFF.